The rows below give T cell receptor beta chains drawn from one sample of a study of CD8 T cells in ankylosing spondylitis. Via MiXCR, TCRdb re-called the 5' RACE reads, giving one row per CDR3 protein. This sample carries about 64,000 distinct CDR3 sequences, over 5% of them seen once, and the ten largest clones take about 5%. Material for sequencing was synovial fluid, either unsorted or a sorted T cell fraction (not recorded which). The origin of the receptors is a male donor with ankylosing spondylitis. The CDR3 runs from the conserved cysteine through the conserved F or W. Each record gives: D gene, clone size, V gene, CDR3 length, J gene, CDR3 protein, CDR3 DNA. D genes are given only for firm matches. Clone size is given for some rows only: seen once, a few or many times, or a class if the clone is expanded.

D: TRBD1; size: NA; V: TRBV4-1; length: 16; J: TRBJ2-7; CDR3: CASSQQDRGVNYEQYF; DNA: TGCGCCAGCAGCCAACAGGACAGGGGCGTCAACTACGAGCAGTACTTC
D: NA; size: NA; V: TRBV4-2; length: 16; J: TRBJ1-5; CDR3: CASSQDPDGSNQPQHF; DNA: TGTGCCAGCAGCCAAGACCCCGACGGTAGCAATCAGCCCCAGCATTTT
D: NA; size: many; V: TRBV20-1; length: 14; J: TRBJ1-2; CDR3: CSARVEDLSGGYTF; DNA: TGCAGTGCTAGAGTAGAGGATCTATCGGGGGGCTACACCTTC
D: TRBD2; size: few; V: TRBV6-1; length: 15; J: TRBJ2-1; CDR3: CASRAPSGRKDEQFF; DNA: TGTGCCAGCAGGGCGCCTAGCGGGAGAAAAGATGAGCAGTTCTTC
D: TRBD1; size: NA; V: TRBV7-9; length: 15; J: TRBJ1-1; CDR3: CASRPTGGANTEAFF; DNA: TGTGCCAGCAGGCCTACAGGGGGCGCGAACACTGAAGCTTTCTTT
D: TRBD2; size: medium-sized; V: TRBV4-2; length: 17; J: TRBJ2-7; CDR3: CASSQLAGGPRAYEQYF; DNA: TGTGCCAGCAGCCAACTAGCGGGAGGGCCAAGGGCCTACGAGCAGTACTTC
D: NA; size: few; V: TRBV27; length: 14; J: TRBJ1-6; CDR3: CASSQDRKLSPLHF; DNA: TGTGCCAGCTCCCAGGACCGGAAGCTTTCACCCCTCCACTTT
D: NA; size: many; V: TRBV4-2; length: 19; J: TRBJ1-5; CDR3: CASSQDIPRTPGDNQPQHF; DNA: TGTGCCAGCAGCCAAGATATTCCCCGGACACCTGGGGACAATCAGCCCCAGCATTTT
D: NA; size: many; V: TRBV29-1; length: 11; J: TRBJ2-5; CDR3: CSGAEMETQYF; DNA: TGCAGCGGGGCAGAGATGGAGACCCAGTACTTC
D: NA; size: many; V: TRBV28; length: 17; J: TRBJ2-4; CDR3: CASRALFGEPHGNIQYF; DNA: TGTGCCAGCCGAGCTCTATTCGGGGAACCCCACGGTAACATTCAGTACTTC
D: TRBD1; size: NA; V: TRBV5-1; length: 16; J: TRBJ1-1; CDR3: CASSNDRAGMNTEAFF; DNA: TGCGCCAGCTCTAACGACAGGGCAGGGATGAACACTGAAGCTTTCTTT
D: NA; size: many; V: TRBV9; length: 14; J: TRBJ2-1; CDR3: CASSGRSTRNEQFF; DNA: TGTGCCAGCAGCGGGAGGTCAACGCGCAATGAGCAGTTCTTC
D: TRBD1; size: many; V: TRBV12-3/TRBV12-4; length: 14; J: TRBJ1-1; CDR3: CASRQDRGNTEAFF; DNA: TGTGCCAGCAGACAGGACAGGGGAAACACTGAAGCTTTCTTT
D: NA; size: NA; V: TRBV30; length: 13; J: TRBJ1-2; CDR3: CAWSVPPSDSYTF; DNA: TGTGCCTGGAGTGTACCCCCCTCCGATAGCTACACCTTC
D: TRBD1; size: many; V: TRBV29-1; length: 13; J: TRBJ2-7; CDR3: CSAGQGEAYEQYF; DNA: TGCAGCGCTGGACAGGGGGAGGCCTACGAGCAGTACTTC
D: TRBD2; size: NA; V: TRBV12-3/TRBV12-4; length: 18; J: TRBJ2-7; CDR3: CAFSPARITSGRGYEQYF; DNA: TGTGCCTTCAGCCCTGCCCGAATTACTAGCGGGAGGGGATACGAGCAGTACTTC
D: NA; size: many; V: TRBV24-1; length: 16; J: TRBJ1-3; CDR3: CATSDRDGDSGNTIYF; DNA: TGTGCCACCAGTGATCGGGACGGAGACTCTGGAAACACCATATATTTT
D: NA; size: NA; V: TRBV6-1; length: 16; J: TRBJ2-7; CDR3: CASSPRESEVSYEQYF; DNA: TGTGCCAGCAGCCCCCGGGAGTCCGAAGTCTCCTACGAGCAGTACTTC
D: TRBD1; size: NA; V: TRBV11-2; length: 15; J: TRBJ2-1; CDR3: CASSPNRGLGNEQFF; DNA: TGTGCCAGCAGCCCCAACAGGGGGCTCGGGAATGAGCAGTTCTTC
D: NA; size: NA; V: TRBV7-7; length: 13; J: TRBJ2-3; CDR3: CASSLGLTDTQYF; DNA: TGTGCCAGCAGCTTAGGGCTAACAGATACGCAGTATTTT
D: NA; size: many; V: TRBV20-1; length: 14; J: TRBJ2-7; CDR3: CSAREAGVSYEQYF; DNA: TGCAGTGCTAGAGAAGCCGGGGTATCCTACGAGCAGTACTTC
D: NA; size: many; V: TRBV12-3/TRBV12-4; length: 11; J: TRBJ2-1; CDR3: CASSSLEEQFF; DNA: TGTGCCAGCAGTTCTCTAGAGGAGCAGTTCTTC
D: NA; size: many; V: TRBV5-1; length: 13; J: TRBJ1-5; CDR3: CASSLGDNQPQHF; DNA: TGCGCCAGCAGCTTGGGGGACAATCAGCCCCAGCATTTT
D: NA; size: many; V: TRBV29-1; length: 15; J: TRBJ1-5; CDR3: CSVGASAGSNQPQHF; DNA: TGCAGCGTTGGAGCCTCGGCGGGAAGCAATCAGCCCCAGCATTTT
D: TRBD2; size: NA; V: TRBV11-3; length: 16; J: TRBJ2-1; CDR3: CASSPRTSGPYNEQFF; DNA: TGTGCCAGCAGCCCTAGGACTAGCGGACCCTACAATGAGCAGTTCTTC
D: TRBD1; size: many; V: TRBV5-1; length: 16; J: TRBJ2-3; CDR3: CASSVGQGIFTDTQYF; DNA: TGCGCCAGCAGCGTGGGACAGGGAATATTCACAGATACGCAGTATTTT
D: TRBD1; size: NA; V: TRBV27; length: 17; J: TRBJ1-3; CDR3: CASSLTGTGEYGNTIYF; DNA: TGTGCCAGCAGTCTCACCGGGACAGGGGAGTATGGAAACACCATATATTTT
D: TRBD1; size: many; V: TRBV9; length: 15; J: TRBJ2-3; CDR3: CASSARTGGTDTQYF; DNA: TGTGCCAGCAGCGCTCGGACAGGGGGAACAGATACGCAGTATTTT